This entry describes one TCR beta chain. What it binds is not known. The data were taken from a study of OX40 agonist ivuxolimab in advanced cancers. The study, taken as a whole, reports: Dosing at 0.1 to 3.0 mg/kg was accompanied by clonal expansion of CD4+ and CD8+ blood T cells by week 6. Those patients achieving a partial response at 0.1-3.0 mg/kg showed among the lowest clonal expansion. Expanded peripheral T-cell antigen specificity went undetermined.

In germline, CDR1 is MNHEY, CDR2 SMNVEV (reference sequence). V was trimmed by 5 bases and J by 5 bases, leaving 15 bases between them. CDR3 size: 14 residues. The assay was immunoSEQ multiplex PCR, and TCRdb's table has in-frame clones only and misses some. The sample includes around 69,000 clones, 85% of them seen just once. The sample consisted of CD4+ or CD8+ T cells sorted from blood, taken in a trial of the OX40 agonist ivuxolimab. The sequence came from an adult with an advanced solid tumor such as melanoma, head and neck, liver or kidney cancer. This chain uses TRBV27 with TRBJ2-5; tentatively, D is TRBD2 (5 bases). CDR3: CASSRGSSGETQYF. CDR3 DNA: TGTGCCAGCAGTCGCGGGTCCTCCGGGGAGACCCAGTACTTC.